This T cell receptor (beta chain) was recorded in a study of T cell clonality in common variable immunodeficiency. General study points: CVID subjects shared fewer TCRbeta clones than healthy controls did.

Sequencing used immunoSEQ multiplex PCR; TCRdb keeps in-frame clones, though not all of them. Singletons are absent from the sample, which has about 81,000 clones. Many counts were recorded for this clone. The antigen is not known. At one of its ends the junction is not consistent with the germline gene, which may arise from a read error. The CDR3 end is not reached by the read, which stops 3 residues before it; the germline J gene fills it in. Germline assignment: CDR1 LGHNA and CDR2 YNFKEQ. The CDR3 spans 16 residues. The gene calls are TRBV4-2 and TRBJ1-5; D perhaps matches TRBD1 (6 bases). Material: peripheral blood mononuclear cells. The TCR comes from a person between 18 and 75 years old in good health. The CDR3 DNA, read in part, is TGCGCCAGCAGCCAAGATTGGCCAGGGGAGCGGCAGCCC. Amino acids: CASSQDWPGERQP. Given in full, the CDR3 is CASSQDWPGERQPQHF.